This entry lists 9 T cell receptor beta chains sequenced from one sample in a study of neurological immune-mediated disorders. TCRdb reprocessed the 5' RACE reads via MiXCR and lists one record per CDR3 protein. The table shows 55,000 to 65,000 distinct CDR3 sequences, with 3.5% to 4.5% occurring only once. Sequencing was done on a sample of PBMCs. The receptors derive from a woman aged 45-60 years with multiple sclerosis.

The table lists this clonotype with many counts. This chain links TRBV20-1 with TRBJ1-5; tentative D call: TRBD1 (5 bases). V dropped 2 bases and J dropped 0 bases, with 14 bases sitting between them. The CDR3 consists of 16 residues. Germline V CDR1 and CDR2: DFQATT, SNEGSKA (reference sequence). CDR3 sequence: CSARRGSHDSNQPQHF. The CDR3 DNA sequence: TGCAGTGCTAGAAGGGGCAGCCATGATAGCAATCAGCCCCAGCATTTT.

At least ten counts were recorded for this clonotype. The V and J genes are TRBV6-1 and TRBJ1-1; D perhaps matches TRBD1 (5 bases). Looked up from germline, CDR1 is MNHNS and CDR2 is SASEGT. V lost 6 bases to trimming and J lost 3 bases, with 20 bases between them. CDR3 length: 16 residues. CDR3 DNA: TGTGCCAGCAGGCACTCGACCTGGGACCGGTACACTGAAGCTTTCTTT. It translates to CASRHSTWDRYTEAFF.

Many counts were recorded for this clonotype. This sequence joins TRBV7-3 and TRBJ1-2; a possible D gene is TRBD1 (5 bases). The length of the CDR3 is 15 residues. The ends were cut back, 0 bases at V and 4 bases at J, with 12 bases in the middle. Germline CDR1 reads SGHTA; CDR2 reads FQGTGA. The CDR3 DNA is TGTGCCAGCAGCTTAACTTTCAGGGAGGGCTATGGCTACACCTTC. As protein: CASSLTFREGYGYTF.

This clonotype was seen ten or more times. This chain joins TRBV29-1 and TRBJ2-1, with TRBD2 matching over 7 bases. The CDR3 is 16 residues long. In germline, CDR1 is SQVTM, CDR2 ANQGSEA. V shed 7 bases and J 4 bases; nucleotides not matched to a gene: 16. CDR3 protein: CSAHLTRAGPYNEQFF. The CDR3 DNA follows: TGCAGCGCTCACCTAACTAGAGCGGGACCGTACAATGAGCAGTTCTTC.

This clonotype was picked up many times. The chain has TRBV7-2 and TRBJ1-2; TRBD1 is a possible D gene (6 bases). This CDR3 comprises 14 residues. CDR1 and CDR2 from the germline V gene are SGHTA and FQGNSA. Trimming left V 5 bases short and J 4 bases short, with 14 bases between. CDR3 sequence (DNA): TGTGCCAGCAGCGACGGAGGACAGAGCTATGGCTACACCTTC. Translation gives CASSDGGQSYGYTF.

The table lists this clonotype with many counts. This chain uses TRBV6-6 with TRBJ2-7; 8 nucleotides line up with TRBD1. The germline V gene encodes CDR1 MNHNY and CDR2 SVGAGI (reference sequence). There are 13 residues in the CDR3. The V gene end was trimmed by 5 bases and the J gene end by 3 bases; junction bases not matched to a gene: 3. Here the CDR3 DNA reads TGTGCCAGCAGTAGGACAGGGAACTACGAGCAGTACTTC. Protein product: CASSRTGNYEQYF.

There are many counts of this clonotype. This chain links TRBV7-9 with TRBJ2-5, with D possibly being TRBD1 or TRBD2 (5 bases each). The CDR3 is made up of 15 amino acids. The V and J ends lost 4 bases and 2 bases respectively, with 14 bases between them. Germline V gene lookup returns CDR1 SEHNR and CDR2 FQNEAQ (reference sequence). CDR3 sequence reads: CASSSEPGRQETQYF. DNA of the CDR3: TGTGCCAGCAGCTCCGAACCGGGACGGCAAGAGACCCAGTACTTC.

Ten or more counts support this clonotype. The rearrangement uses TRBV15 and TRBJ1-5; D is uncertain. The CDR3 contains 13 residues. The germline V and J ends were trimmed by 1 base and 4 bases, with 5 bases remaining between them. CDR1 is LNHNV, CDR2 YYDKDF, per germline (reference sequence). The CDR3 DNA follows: TGTGCCACCAGCAGAGTTGGGAATCAGCCCCAGCATTTT. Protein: CATSRVGNQPQHF.

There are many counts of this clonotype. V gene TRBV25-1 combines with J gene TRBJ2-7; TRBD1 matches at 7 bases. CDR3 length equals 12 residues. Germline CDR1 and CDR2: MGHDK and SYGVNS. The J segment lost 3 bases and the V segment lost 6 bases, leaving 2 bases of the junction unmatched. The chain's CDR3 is CASRGDSYEQYF. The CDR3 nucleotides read TGTGCCAGCAGGGGGGACAGCTACGAGCAGTACTTC.